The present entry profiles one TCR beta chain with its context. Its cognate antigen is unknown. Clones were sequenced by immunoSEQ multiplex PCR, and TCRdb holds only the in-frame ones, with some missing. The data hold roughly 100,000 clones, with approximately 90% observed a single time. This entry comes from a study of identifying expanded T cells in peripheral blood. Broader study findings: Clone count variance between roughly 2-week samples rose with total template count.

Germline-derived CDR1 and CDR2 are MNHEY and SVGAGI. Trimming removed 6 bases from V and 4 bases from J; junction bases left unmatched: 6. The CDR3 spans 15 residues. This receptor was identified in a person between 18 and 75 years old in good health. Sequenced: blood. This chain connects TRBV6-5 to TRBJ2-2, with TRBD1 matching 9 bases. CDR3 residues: CASSRDRAPTGELFF. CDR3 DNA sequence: TGTGCCAGCAGCCGGGACAGGGCTCCCACCGGGGAGCTGTTTTTT.